This TCR beta chain was found in a study of T cell responses to AZD1222 COVID-19 vaccine (dated by TCRdb to the early 2020s). Study-wide context: AZD1222 recipients with second doses at about 4 weeks or about 12 weeks were pooled, because spike-specific TCR depth and breadth did not differ between schedules. A total of under 250 trial participants underwent TCR sequencing, of whom about 200 had received two doses of AZD1222 and 26 had received two doses of the MenACWY control vaccine. Trial participants were enrolled by age into subgroups of 18-55, 56-69 and 70-plus years, and around 150, 28 and 57 TCR-sequenced participants, respectively, were included in these subgroups. The study at large found these results: The vaccine-associated CD4 TCRs covered the entire spike protein, and the dominant responses fell in regions 160-218 and 743-854. Conclusions about previously exposed vaccinees were limited because only a handful of AZD1222 recipients were SARS-CoV-2 seropositive at baseline. Reportedly, almost half of the unique spike-specific TCRs recognized epitopes lying outside the regions that are mutated in the B.1.351 and B.1.1.7 variants. Participants were mostly white British and included more females than males, and it was suggested by the authors that clonal diversity may have been underestimated. After two AZD1222 doses, both the breadth and the depth of spike-specific TCRs were significantly higher than at day 0 and than in MenACWY recipients. In the small 56-69-year group, the increase in depth fell short of significance, most likely because of low power. No day 14 peak-response samples were available, so repertoires were characterized only after the peak T cell response.

Interpreted using the paper, the time point label stands for: baseline before first vaccination. The vaccinee samples were drawn from two UK trials, COV001 and COV002, one of which was a single-blind randomized controlled phase 2/3 trial testing AZD1222 (ChAdOx1 nCoV-19) in healthy adults. For TCRbeta chain sequencing, PBMC samples from trial participants were taken at day 0 and at day 28 after the second dose. Notes on this clone: Its antigen is currently not known. Base quality data are lacking; no much larger clone is found one base away.

The CDR3 holds 15 amino acids from the cysteine to the phenylalanine. Of all the DNA, just the CDR3 is kept, 45 bases in frame from base 1. CDR1 and CDR2, per the germline V gene (reference sequence), are SEHNR and FQNEAQ. The V end gives up 9 bases and the J end 7 bases, leaving 12 bases in the junction not matched to a gene. The CDR3 regions of human TCRbeta chains were subjected to immunosequencing. As for the authors' bioinformatics: TCRs in the repertoires were compared against a reference library of SARS-CoV-2-specific TCRs that had been generated with the MIRA antigen-specificity platform. Breadth meant the fraction of unique TCRs that were SARS-CoV-2-associated, whereas depth meant the fraction of total T cells that were SARS-CoV-2-associated. Using the MIRA data, each spike-specific TCR was assigned both to the spike region to which the TCR was reactive and to a CD4 or CD8 class. Log10-transformed breadth and depth values were compared by one-way ANOVA with Sidak's multiple comparisons tests. The immuneACCESS repertoire file appears here via TCRdb, limited to in-frame rearrangements. These files lack a portion of the clones; in checked studies, under half of the deficit traces to unresolved V genes, and the cause of the others is not known. From that table come the V and J calls and clone size; the DNA was used to work out D and trimming. The sample profile shows about 120,000 clones; about 92% of them were found once. The ten largest clones capture more than 2.5% of the sample.

This TCR was sampled from an adult in good health. Material: peripheral blood, obtained on day 0 of AZD1222 vaccination. The chain joins TRBV7-9 to TRBJ2-1; 10 bases in the middle match TRBD2. The CDR3 is CASVYGASGSNEQFF. The DNA sequence is TGTGCCAGTGTATACGGGGCTAGCGGGAGTAATGAGCAGTTCTTC.